This T cell receptor (beta chain) was documented in a study of blood T cell repertoires in COVID-19. Looking at the study overall: Samples of COVID-19 (acute and convalescent) were obtained from the United States, Italy and Spain. T cells, B-cell-depleted T cells, or PBMCs supplied cDNA or gDNA.

CDR3 size: 16 residues. Per germline, CDR1 KGHSH and CDR2 LQKENI. The ends were cut back, 0 bases at V and 9 bases at J, with 17 bases in the middle. This clone was seen once. Here immunoSEQ multiplex PCR was the method, and the copy in TCRdb shows in-frame clones only, minus some. This sample carries 150,000 to 200,000 clones, roughly 85% of them seen once, and the ten largest clones take roughly 9.1%. The chain has TRBV18 and TRBJ1-4; TRBD1 might be the D (5 bases). Source material: peripheral blood. The receptor comes from a man aged 45-65 years with active or convalescent COVID-19. The CDR3 DNA is TGTGCCAGCTCACCACCGACGAACCAGGGTGGTAAAAAACTGTTTTTT. As protein: CASSPPTNQGGKKLFF. Complete variable domain (other parts from reference TRBV18 and TRBJ1-4): NAGVMQNPRHLVRRRGQEARLRCSPMKGHSHVYWYRQLPEEGLKFMVYLQKENIIDESGMPKERFSAEFPKEGPSILRIQQVVRGDSAAYFCASSPPTNQGGKKLFFGSGTQLSVL.